This passage covers 17 T cell receptor beta chains from one sample sequenced in a study of blood T cell repertoires in COVID-19. Generated by immunoSEQ multiplex PCR, the TCRdb table keeps only in-frame clones and is missing some. The sample lists about 120,000 clones, 82% occurring once. Input material: peripheral blood. These TCRs come from a human donor in a cohort sampled during active COVID-19.

The CDR3 here is CASRKDSRGNTIYF. As DNA, the CDR3 is TGTGCCAGCAGGAAGGACAGTCGGGGTAACACCATATATTTT. This sequence joins TRBV6-6 and TRBJ1-3; tentative D call: TRBD1 (6 bases). This CDR3 comprises 14 residues. Trimming pared 6 bases from V and 7 bases from J, leaving 16 bases between. The germline gives CDR1 MNHNY, CDR2 SVGAGI (reference sequence).

This chain uses TRBV10-3 with TRBJ2-2; tentative D call: TRBD1 (7 bases). V was clipped by 3 bases and J by 1 base, with 12 bases between them. Germline CDR1 ENHRY, CDR2 SYGVKD. This CDR3 spans 16 amino acids. This CDR3 is CAISERQGGNTGELFF. DNA for the CDR3: TGTGCCATCAGTGAACGGCAGGGGGGGAACACCGGGGAGCTGTTTTTT.

This clone was seen once. V is TRBV5-1 and J is TRBJ2-7, with TRBD1 identical over 7 bases. There are 13 residues in the CDR3. Losses at the gene ends were 8 bases for V and 0 bases for J; bases not matched to a gene: 5. The germline CDR1 and CDR2 sequences are SGHRS and YFSETQ. The CDR3 loop is CASKQGSSYEQYF. In DNA form, the CDR3 reads TGCGCCAGTAAACAGGGGTCCTCCTACGAGCAGTACTTC.

The chain recombines TRBV7-8 with TRBJ2-7; 8 nucleotides line up with TRBD1. The CDR3 runs to 14 residues. CDR1 is SGHVS, CDR2 FQNEAQ, per germline. J lost 5 bases, V lost 7 bases, and 10 bases had no gene match. DNA for the CDR3: TGTGCCAGCACCGCCCACGGACAGGGAAACGAGCAGTACTTC. Its translation: CASTAHGQGNEQYF. The entire variable domain, with the rest obtained from reference TRBV7-8 and TRBJ2-7, is as follows: GAGVSQSPRYKVAKRGQDVALRCDPISGHVSLFWYQQALGQGPEFLTYFQNEAQLDKSGLPSDRFFAERPEGSVSTLKIQRTQQEDSAVYLCASTAHGQGNEQYFGPGTRLTVT.

Written as DNA, the CDR3 is TGTGCCAGCAGTGAAAGAGGTCAGGGAAGTTCACCCCTCCACTTT. Amino acids: CASSERGQGSSPLHF. The V call is TRBV2, the J call TRBJ1-6, with D perhaps TRBD1 (5 bases). The V gene's germline CDR1 is SNHLY and CDR2 FYNNEI. V lost 2 bases and J lost 9, with 14 bases in between. This CDR3 is 15 amino acids long.

The rearrangement joins TRBV6-5 to TRBJ1-6; a weak D match, TRBD1 (6 bases). Trimming left V 6 bases short and J 7 bases short, with 13 bases between. This CDR3 spans 14 amino acids. Germline loops: CDR1 MNHEY, CDR2 SVGAGI. CDR3 coding DNA: TGTGCCAGCAGGAGGACAGATAAGAATTCACCCCTCCACTTT. Translating it yields CASRRTDKNSPLHF.

The chain carries TRBV6-1 and TRBJ1-6, with D possibly matching TRBD1 (5 bases). Germline CDR1 and CDR2: MNHNS and SASEGT. The CDR3 consists of 19 residues. Trimming took 4 bases from V and 0 from J, leaving 19 bases between them. For the CDR3, the DNA is TGTGCCAGCAGTGTTCTACTGGGGGGGGGATCCTCCTATAATTCACCCCTCCACTTT. Protein: CASSVLLGGGSSYNSPLHF.

V gene TRBV29-1 combines with J gene TRBJ2-5, with 7 bases identical to TRBD2. This CDR3 has 13 residues. V shed 0 bases and J 5 bases; nucleotides not matched to a gene: 3. The V gene's germline CDR1 is SQVTM and CDR2 ANQGSEA. CDR3 sequence (DNA): TGCAGCGTTGAAGAATGGGAGGGGGAGACCCAGTACTTC. Protein sequence: CSVEEWEGETQYF.

There are a few counts of this clone. The chain couples TRBV6-2 or TRBV6-3 to TRBJ2-5; D perhaps matches TRBD1 (6 bases). V was trimmed by 2 bases and J by 1 base, leaving 8 bases between them. Germline CDR1 MNHEY, CDR2 SVGEGT. This CDR3 spans 14 amino acids. This chain's CDR3 is CASSYEDSQETQYF. The CDR3, as DNA: TGTGCCAGCAGTTACGAGGACAGCCAAGAGACCCAGTACTTC.

This clone was found once. V usage is TRBV6-5 and J usage is TRBJ2-3, with 8 bases fitting TRBD2. Trimming removed 4 bases from V and 11 bases from J; junction bases left unmatched: 5. The CDR3 loop spans 12 amino acids. Germline-derived CDR1 and CDR2 are MNHEY and SVGAGI. CDR3 protein: CASSSPGGVQYF. The DNA for the CDR3 is TGTGCCAGCAGTTCGCCCGGGGGGGTGCAGTATTTT.

The rearrangement joins TRBV11-3 to TRBJ2-7; 9 bases are a match to TRBD1. This CDR3 comprises 15 residues. CDR1 and CDR2 from the germline V gene are SGHNT and YENEEA. Trimming at V came to 5 bases and at J to 6 bases, leaving 11 bases not matched to a gene. The CDR3 nucleotides are TGTGCCAGCAGCCTATCGGGACAGGGTCATGGCGAGCAGTACTTC. Protein product: CASSLSGQGHGEQYF.

J is TRBJ1-1 and V is TRBV10-2, with 8 bases identical to TRBD1. The CDR3 totals 17 residues. Germline CDR1 WSHSY, CDR2 SAAADI. Trimming removed 2 bases from V and 4 bases from J; junction bases left unmatched: 12. The CDR3 is CASSEETGVWEITEAFF. The CDR3 DNA is TGCGCCAGCAGTGAGGAGACAGGGGTTTGGGAGATCACTGAAGCTTTCTTT.

The chain links TRBV5-5 to TRBJ2-6; TRBD2 might be the D (5 bases). CDR1 and CDR2 (germline): SGHKS, YYEKEE (reference sequence). Trimming stripped 4 bases from V and 1 base from J, with 18 bases between. The CDR3 is made up of 18 amino acids. CDR3 coding DNA: TGTGCCAGCAGCCCCAACGCCGGTCGGGGATCTGGGGCCAACGTCCTGACTTTC. Amino acid sequence: CASSPNAGRGSGANVLTF.

DNA for the CDR3: TGCGCCAGCAGCGTCCAGGGACAGGGGGTGGCAGATACGCAGTATTTT. Its translation: CASSVQGQGVADTQYF. This chain uses TRBV5-1 with TRBJ2-3; 11 nucleotides agree with TRBD1. Germline V gene data show CDR1 as SGHRS and CDR2 as YFSETQ. J was trimmed by 4 bases and V by 4 bases; bases with no gene match: 8. The CDR3 is 16 residues long.

The chain joins TRBV4-3 to TRBJ2-3, with a tentative D call TRBD2 (6 bases). The V gene's germline CDR1 is LGHNA and CDR2 YSLEER. The CDR3 extends over 16 amino acids. V lost 1 base to trimming and J lost 0 bases, with 11 bases between them. CDR3 amino acids: CASSQVTSTSTDTQYF. DNA for the CDR3: TGCGCCAGCAGCCAAGTGACTAGTACTAGCACAGATACGCAGTATTTT.

This clone was counted a single time. The chain joins TRBV7-2 to TRBJ2-5; 7 bases line up with TRBD1. V lost 5 bases to trimming and J lost 5 bases; unmatched junction nucleotides: 2. Germline CDR1 and CDR2: SGHTA and FQGNSA. The CDR3 is 12 amino acids. CDR3 sequence reads: CASSRGRETQYF. The CDR3 nucleotides read TGTGCCAGCAGCAGGGGGCGGGAGACCCAGTACTTC.

The rearrangement links TRBV6-5 to TRBJ1-2; no reliable D call. Per germline, CDR1 MNHEY and CDR2 SVGAGI. V lost 7 bases and J 12 bases, leaving 18 bases between the germline ends. The length of the CDR3 is 12 residues. The CDR3 DNA sequence: TGTGCCAGCATGAGCGGCAGGTGGCCTGACACCTTC. Amino acid sequence: CASMSGRWPDTF.